This passage covers 2 T cell receptor beta chains from one sample sequenced in a study of T-cell memory formation after mild COVID-19. TCRdb reanalysed the 5' RACE reads using MiXCR and keeps one entry per CDR3 protein. The table includes a few hundred thousand distinct CDR3 sequences, roughly 16% detected once. Sequenced: PBMCs or a T cell subset sorted from them (not recorded which). The receptors were sampled from a man between 18 and 29 years old who had mild COVID-19 (a few samples of this study predate the infection). Cell type and time point are not known.

The chain recombines TRBV27 with TRBJ1-2, with 7 bases lining up with TRBD1. CDR1 and CDR2 from the germline V gene are MNHEY and SMNVEV (reference sequence). J lost 14 bases, V lost 5 bases, and 11 bases had no gene match. The CDR3 extends over 12 amino acids. In DNA form, the CDR3 reads TGTGCCAGCAGTCCTGGGACAGCCGCCCGTACCTTC. It encodes CASSPGTAARTF.

The chain has TRBV7-2 and TRBJ2-1, with D perhaps TRBD1 or TRBD2 (6 bases each). This CDR3 comprises 15 residues. Germline V lookup: CDR1 SGHTA, CDR2 FQGNSA. Trimming removed 6 bases at V and 8 bases at J, with 20 bases between. This CDR3 reads CASSPLVGGEYEQFF. CDR3 nucleotides: TGTGCCAGCAGTCCCCTGGTGGGGGGCGAGTATGAGCAGTTCTTC.